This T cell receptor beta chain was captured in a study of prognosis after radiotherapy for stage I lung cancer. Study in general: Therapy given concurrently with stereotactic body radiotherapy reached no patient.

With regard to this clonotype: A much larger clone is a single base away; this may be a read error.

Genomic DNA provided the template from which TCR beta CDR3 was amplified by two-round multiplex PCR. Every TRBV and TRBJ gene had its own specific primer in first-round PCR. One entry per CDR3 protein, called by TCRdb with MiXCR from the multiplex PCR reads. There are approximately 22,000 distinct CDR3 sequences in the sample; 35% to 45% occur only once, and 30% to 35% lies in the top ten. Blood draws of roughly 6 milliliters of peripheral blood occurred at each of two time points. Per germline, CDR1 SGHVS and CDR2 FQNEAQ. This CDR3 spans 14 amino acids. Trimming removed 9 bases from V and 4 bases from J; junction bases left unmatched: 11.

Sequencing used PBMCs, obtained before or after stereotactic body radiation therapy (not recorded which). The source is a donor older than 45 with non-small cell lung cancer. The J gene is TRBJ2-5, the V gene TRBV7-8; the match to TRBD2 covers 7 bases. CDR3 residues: CARSLDGLGETQYF. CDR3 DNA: TGTGCCAGAAGCCTAGACGGACTAGGAGAGACCCAGTACTTC.